A selection of T cell receptor beta chains follows, all from one sample in a study of T cell repertoires in cytomegalovirus infection. Using its own MiXCR run on the reads, TCRdb lists one record per CDR3 protein. This sample has hundreds of thousands of distinct CDR3 sequences, with approximately 42% found just once. What these receptors recognize is not known. The material sequenced was cultured PBMCs, taken from culture after CMV antigen stimulation. The origin of the receptors is a human donor in good health (CMV status not recorded). Some clones in this sample may be carry-over from other donors' samples. Both conserved end residues are part of each CDR3. A D gene is named only where the DNA matches it firmly. Size is stated for part of the rows, as once, few or many counts, or as a class when the clone is expanded.

J gene: TRBJ2-1; clone size: NA; V gene: TRBV11-2; D gene: TRBD2; CDR3 protein: CASSLGLAGGPHNEQFF; CDR3 DNA: TGTGCCAGCAGCTTGGGACTAGCGGGAGGGCCCCACAATGAGCAGTTCTTC
J gene: TRBJ2-1; clone size: NA; V gene: TRBV29-1; D gene: NA; CDR3 protein: CSVEWQGIYNEQFF; CDR3 DNA: TGCAGCGTTGAATGGCAGGGGATCTACAATGAGCAGTTCTTC
J gene: TRBJ2-1; clone size: few; V gene: TRBV7-2; D gene: NA; CDR3 protein: CASSLRDGASDEQFF; CDR3 DNA: TGTGCCAGCAGCCTACGAGACGGGGCCAGCGATGAGCAGTTCTTC
J gene: TRBJ1-3; clone size: NA; V gene: TRBV12-3/TRBV12-4; D gene: NA; CDR3 protein: CASSLVGANTIYF; CDR3 DNA: TGTGCCAGCAGTTTAGTGGGGGCCAACACCATATATTTT
J gene: TRBJ2-1; clone size: few; V gene: TRBV7-2; D gene: NA; CDR3 protein: CASSLGPPDFVWSEQFF; CDR3 DNA: TGTGCCAGCAGCTTAGGACCGCCGGACTTTGTTTGGAGTGAGCAGTTCTTC
J gene: TRBJ2-3; clone size: NA; V gene: TRBV6-5; D gene: TRBD2; CDR3 protein: CASSYGLADRDTQYF; CDR3 DNA: TGTGCCAGCAGTTACGGACTAGCGGACCGTGATACGCAGTATTTT
J gene: TRBJ2-7; clone size: NA; V gene: TRBV7-6; D gene: TRBD2; CDR3 protein: CASSPDGLASYEQYF; CDR3 DNA: TGTGCCAGCAGCCCGGATGGACTAGCCTCCTACGAGCAGTACTTC
J gene: TRBJ2-2; clone size: few; V gene: TRBV12-3/TRBV12-4; D gene: NA; CDR3 protein: CASIVGGVGNTGELFF; CDR3 DNA: TGTGCCAGCATCGTCGGGGGTGTCGGAAACACCGGGGAGCTGTTTTTT
J gene: TRBJ1-2; clone size: NA; V gene: TRBV6-5; D gene: NA; CDR3 protein: CASSYSNGGGYTF; CDR3 DNA: TGTGCCAGCAGTTACTCGAACGGGGGAGGATACACCTTC
J gene: TRBJ1-1; clone size: few; V gene: TRBV12-3/TRBV12-4; D gene: NA; CDR3 protein: CASSSGPTGTEAFF; CDR3 DNA: TGTGCCAGCAGTTCCGGCCCCACTGGGACTGAAGCTTTCTTT
J gene: TRBJ2-7; clone size: NA; V gene: TRBV12-3/TRBV12-4; D gene: TRBD1; CDR3 protein: CASSKLPGQGADEQYF; CDR3 DNA: TGTGCCAGCAGTAAGCTACCGGGACAGGGGGCTGACGAGCAGTACTTC
J gene: TRBJ2-7; clone size: NA; V gene: TRBV6-2/TRBV6-3; D gene: TRBD2; CDR3 protein: CASSYRRGLGTYEQYF; CDR3 DNA: TGTGCCAGCAGTTACAGGAGGGGACTAGGTACCTACGAGCAGTACTTC
J gene: TRBJ2-1; clone size: NA; V gene: TRBV20-1; D gene: NA; CDR3 protein: CRAATGSPTGQFF; CDR3 DNA: TGCAGGGCCGCGACAGGCTCCCCAACGGGGCAGTTCTTC
J gene: TRBJ2-5; clone size: NA; V gene: TRBV24-1; D gene: NA; CDR3 protein: CATSDFARTQETQYF; CDR3 DNA: TGTGCCACCAGTGATTTTGCTCGTACCCAAGAGACCCAGTACTTC
J gene: TRBJ1-5; clone size: many; V gene: TRBV7-2; D gene: NA; CDR3 protein: CASSLRGGEGQQHF; CDR3 DNA: TGTGCCAGCAGCTTGAGAGGGGGGGAGGGTCAACAGCATTTT